This T cell receptor (beta chain) was found in a study of molecular identifiers for immune sequencing clone quantification. Details on this clonotype: As yet, its antigen is unknown.

Study observations and caveats: For effector cells, clones above 20 RNA copies held over 97% of molecules; for naive cells, under 1%.

TCRdb re-analysed the PCR reads in MiXCR, keeping a single row per CDR3 protein. The data hold tens of thousands of distinct CDR3 sequences, with less than 20% observed a single time. Sorting was used to obtain naive CD8 T cells (CD8+CD4-CCR7+CD45RA+). The CDR3 extends over 13 amino acids. V lost 4 bases and J lost 3, with 9 bases in between. Germline CDR1 and CDR2: LNHDA and SQIVND (reference sequence). The sample taken for sequencing was naive CD8+ T cells from blood, with Jurkat cell RNA spiked in. The subset denotes: FACS-sorted CD8+CD4-CCR7+CD45RA+ naive T cells. The receptor comes from a human donor in good health. Some libraries in this study had Jurkat cell RNA spiked in. The chain carries TRBV19 and TRBJ1-1; D is undetermined. CDR3 region: CASSTVGYTEAFF. For the CDR3, the DNA is TGTGCCAGTAGTACCGTAGGGTACACTGAAGCTTTCTTT.